Given below is one T cell receptor beta chain in context. Its antigen is still unknown. The donors were adults (healthy and HIV-negative) with no recent acute infections or vaccinations. This entry is derived from a study of shared clonotypes between healthy human individuals. Sequenced by immunoSEQ multiplex PCR; TCRdb stores in-frame clones only, minus some. In the table there are roughly 2,500,000 clones, approximately 94% of which are singletons. General study findings and limits: Only blood underwent sampling, and tissue repertoires likely differ. Estimated richness was generally greater in naive than memory subsets.

V shed 2 bases and J shed 1 base, with 14 bases lying between them. The germline V gene has CDR1 SGHNT and CDR2 YYREEE (reference sequence). There are 16 residues in the CDR3. The clonotype originates from a man aged 18 to 30 in good health. Some clones in this sample may be carry-over from other donors' samples. Sequenced input: naive CD4+ T cells from PBMCs. The sample's subset: CD45RA+ positively selected. V and J are TRBV5-4 and TRBJ2-3; D unresolved. The CDR3 DNA reads as TGTGCCAGCAGCTTCCGGACCTCCCGGGGCACAGATACGCAGTATTTT. As protein: CASSFRTSRGTDTQYF.